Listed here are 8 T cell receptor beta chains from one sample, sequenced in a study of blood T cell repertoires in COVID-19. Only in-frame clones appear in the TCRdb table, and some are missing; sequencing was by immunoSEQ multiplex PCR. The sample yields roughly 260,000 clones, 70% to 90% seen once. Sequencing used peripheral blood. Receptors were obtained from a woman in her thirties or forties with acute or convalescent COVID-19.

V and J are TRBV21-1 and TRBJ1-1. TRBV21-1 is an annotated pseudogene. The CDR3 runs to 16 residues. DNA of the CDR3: TGTGCCAGCAGGGAAGTCTTTATCGGGGGGTACACTGAAGCTTTCTTT. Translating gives CASREVFIGGYTEAFF.

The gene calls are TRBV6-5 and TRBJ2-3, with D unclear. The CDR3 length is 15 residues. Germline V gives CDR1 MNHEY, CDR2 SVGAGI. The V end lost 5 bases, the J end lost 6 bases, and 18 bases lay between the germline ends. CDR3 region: CASSPRPGAPDTQYF. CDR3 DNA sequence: TGTGCCAGCAGTCCCAGACCCGGAGCCCCCGATACGCAGTATTTT.

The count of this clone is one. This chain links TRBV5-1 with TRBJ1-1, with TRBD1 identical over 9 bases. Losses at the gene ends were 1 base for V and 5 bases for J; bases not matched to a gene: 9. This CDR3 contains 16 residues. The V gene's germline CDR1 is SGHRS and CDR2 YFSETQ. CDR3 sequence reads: CASSLNSPTGGTEAFF. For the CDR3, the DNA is TGCGCCAGCAGCTTGAATTCTCCGACAGGGGGTACTGAAGCTTTCTTT.

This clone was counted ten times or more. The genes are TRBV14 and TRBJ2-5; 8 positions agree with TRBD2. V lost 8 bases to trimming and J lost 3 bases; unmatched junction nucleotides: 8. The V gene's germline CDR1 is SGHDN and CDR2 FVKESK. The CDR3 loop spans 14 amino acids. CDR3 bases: TGTGCCAGCTCCCTCGGGGGGGCAAAAGAGACCCAGTACTTC. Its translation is CASSLGGAKETQYF.

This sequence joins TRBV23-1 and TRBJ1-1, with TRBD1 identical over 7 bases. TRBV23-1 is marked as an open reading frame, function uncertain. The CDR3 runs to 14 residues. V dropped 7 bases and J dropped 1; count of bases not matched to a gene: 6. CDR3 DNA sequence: TGCGCCAGCACTAAGACAGGGAGGAACACTGAAGCTTTCTTT. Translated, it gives CASTKTGRNTEAFF.

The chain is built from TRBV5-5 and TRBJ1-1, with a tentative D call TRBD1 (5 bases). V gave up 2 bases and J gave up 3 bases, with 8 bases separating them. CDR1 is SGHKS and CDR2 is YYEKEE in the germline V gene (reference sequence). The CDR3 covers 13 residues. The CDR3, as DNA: TGTGCCAGCAGCTTCACAGGCTACACTGAAGCTTTCTTT. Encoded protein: CASSFTGYTEAFF.

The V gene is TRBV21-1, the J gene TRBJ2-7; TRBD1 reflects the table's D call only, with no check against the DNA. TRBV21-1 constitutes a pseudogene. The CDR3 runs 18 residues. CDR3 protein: CASSKVRRQGSPSYEQYV. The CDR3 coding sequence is TGTGCCAGCAGCAAAGTCCGCCGACAGGGGAGCCCTTCCTACGAGCAGTACGTC.

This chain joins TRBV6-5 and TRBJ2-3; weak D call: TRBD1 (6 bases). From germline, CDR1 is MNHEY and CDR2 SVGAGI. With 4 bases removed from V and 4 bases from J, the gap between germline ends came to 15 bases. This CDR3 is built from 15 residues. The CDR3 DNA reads TGTGCCAGCAGTTTTTCCGGCAGGGGCCCAGATACGCAGTATTTT. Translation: CASSFSGRGPDTQYF.